The 18 T cell receptor beta chains in this list originate from one sample, sequenced in a study of blood T cell repertoires in COVID-19. TCRdb keeps only in-frame clones here, not all; method: immunoSEQ multiplex PCR. This table holds just under 350,000 clones, 87% found once. What was sequenced was peripheral blood. The source of these receptors is a woman in her forties or fifties with COVID-19, enrolled during active disease.

J is TRBJ1-6 and V is TRBV27, with D unclear. Trimming shortened V by 3 bases and J by 1 base, and 7 bases separated the two germline ends. The germline V gene has CDR1 MNHEY and CDR2 SMNVEV (reference sequence). CDR3 length equals 15 residues. CDR3 sequence reads: CASSLPGSYNSPLHF. CDR3 nucleotides: TGTGCCAGCAGTTTGCCGGGTTCCTATAATTCACCCCTCCACTTT.

This clone was recorded a few times. This rearrangement joins TRBV6-5 to TRBJ1-1; D may be TRBD1 (6 bases). Germline-derived CDR1 and CDR2 are MNHEY and SVGAGI. V gave up 9 bases and J gave up 1 base, with 12 bases separating them. The length of the CDR3 is 13 residues. The CDR3 DNA reads TGTGCCAGTGTCGGGGGGGCGAACACTGAAGCTTTCTTT. Protein product: CASVGGANTEAFF.

The V and J genes are TRBV7-9 and TRBJ2-7, with TRBD2 matching 16 bases. Germline values: CDR1 SEHNR, CDR2 FQNEAQ (reference sequence). The CDR3 consists of 17 residues. V lost 4 bases and J lost 3; bases outside the gene matches: 6. CDR3 in DNA: TGTGCCAGCAGCTCGGGACTAGCGGGAGGGTTGGACTACGAGCAGTACTTC. Encoded protein: CASSSGLAGGLDYEQYF. The full variable domain, completed using reference TRBV7-9 and TRBJ2-7, is DTGVSQNPRHKITKRGQNVTFRCDPISEHNRLYWYRQTLGQGPEFLTYFQNEAQLEKSRLLSDRFSAERPKGSFSTLEIQRTEQGDSAMYLCASSSGLAGGLDYEQYFGPGTRLTVT.

This clone has a single count. The gene calls are TRBV7-6 and TRBJ2-7, with 7 bases identical to TRBD2. V was pared by 1 base and J by 1 base, with 4 bases of the junction left unmatched. Germline-derived CDR1 and CDR2 are SGHVS and FNYEAQ. This CDR3 region has 15 residues. The CDR3 DNA reads as TGTGCCAGCAGCTTAGAGGCGGGAGTGTCCTACGAGCAGTACTTC. Residues: CASSLEAGVSYEQYF. The whole variable domain, remainder taken from reference TRBV7-6 and TRBJ2-7, is GAGVSQSPRYKVTKRGQDVALRCDPISGHVSLYWYRQALGQGPEFLTYFNYEAQQDKSGLPNDRFSAERPEGSISTLTIQRTEQRDSAMYRCASSLEAGVSYEQYFGPGTRLTVT.

The V call is TRBV5-5, the J call TRBJ2-7; D remains unclear. CDR1 SGHKS and CDR2 YYEKEE come from the germline V gene (reference sequence). Trimming took off 0 bases at V and 6 bases at J, with 16 bases between the two ends. The CDR3 is 15 residues long. CDR3 sequence reads: CASSLESLRTGEQYF. The CDR3 DNA reads as TGTGCCAGCAGCTTGGAAAGCCTAAGAACGGGCGAGCAGTACTTC.

The chain is built from TRBV14 and TRBJ2-1; TRBD2 matches 9 bases. The junction had 6 bases not matched to a gene; V was cut back by 1 base and J by 5 bases. The CDR3 consists of 16 residues. Per the germline V gene, CDR1 is SGHDN and CDR2 is FVKESK. For the CDR3, the DNA is TGTGCCAGCAGCCAAGCCCCGACTAGCGGAGACAATGAGCAGTTCTTC. Protein sequence: CASSQAPTSGDNEQFF. The full variable domain, in which reference TRBV14 and TRBJ2-1 provide the parts outside the CDR3, is EAGVTQFPSHSVIEKGQTVTLRCDPISGHDNLYWYRRVMGKEIKFLLHFVKESKQDESGMPNNRFLAERTGGTYSTLKVQPAELEDSGVYFCASSQAPTSGDNEQFFGPGTRLTVL.

The chain recombines TRBV28 with TRBJ2-1, with 7 nucleotides matching TRBD2. This CDR3 has 15 residues. J was trimmed by 5 bases and V by 6 bases; bases with no gene match: 10. From germline, CDR1 is MDHEN and CDR2 SYDVKM. The CDR3 sequence is CASRTGGGPNNEQFF. CDR3 nucleotides: TGTGCCAGCAGGACCGGGGGAGGGCCTAACAATGAGCAGTTCTTC. Together with reference TRBV28 and TRBJ2-1, the CDR3 gives the full variable domain: DVKVTQSSRYLVKRTGEKVFLECVQDMDHENMFWYRQDPGLGLRLIYFSYDVKMKEKGDIPEGYSVSREKKERFSLILESASTNQTSMYLCASRTGGGPNNEQFFGPGTRLTVL.

CDR3 sequence reads: CASSSASGGRETQYF. The CDR3 coding sequence is TGCGCCAGCAGCAGCGCTAGCGGGGGGAGGGAGACCCAGTACTTC. The chain employs TRBV5-1 and TRBJ2-5; TRBD2 agrees at 11 bases. Germline loops: CDR1 SGHRS, CDR2 YFSETQ. The junction had 7 bases not matched to a gene; V was cut back by 4 bases and J by 5 bases. CDR3 length: 15 residues.

This rearrangement joins TRBV13 to TRBJ1-1, with D perhaps TRBD1 (5 bases). The germline gives CDR1 PRHDT, CDR2 FYEKMQ (reference sequence). Trimming pared 3 bases from V and 5 bases from J, leaving 16 bases between. The CDR3 contains 15 residues. CDR3 in amino acids: CASSFSGEVWTEAFF. The CDR3 DNA is TGTGCCAGCAGCTTCTCGGGGGAGGTATGGACTGAAGCTTTCTTT.

V and J are TRBV15 and TRBJ2-1, with D unresolved. V lost 6 bases and J 3 bases, leaving 12 bases between the germline ends. CDR1 is LNHNV and CDR2 is YYDKDF in the germline V gene (reference sequence). This CDR3 spans 14 amino acids. CDR3 sequence (DNA): TGTGCCACCAGTGTTCACCCAGACTACAATGAGCAGTTCTTC. Protein product: CATSVHPDYNEQFF. The variable domain in full, completed from reference TRBV15 and TRBJ2-1, reads DAMVIQNPRYQVTQFGKPVTLSCSQTLNHNVMYWYQQKSSQAPKLLFHYYDKDFNNEADTPDNFQSRRPNTSFCFLDIRSPGLGDTAMYLCATSVHPDYNEQFFGPGTRLTVL.

This chain connects TRBV9 to TRBJ2-1; 7 bases are a match to TRBD2. The V segment lost 3 bases and the J segment 0 bases; nucleotides outside the gene matches: 3. This CDR3 contains 15 residues. Germline loops: CDR1 SGDLS, CDR2 YYNGEE. The CDR3 DNA reads TGTGCCAGCAGCGCTAGCGGTACCTCCTACAATGAGCAGTTCTTC. Translated: CASSASGTSYNEQFF.

This chain links TRBV29-1 with TRBJ2-4; possibly TRBD2 for D (5 bases). V was shortened by 1 base and J by 0 bases, with 10 bases between the two germline ends. This CDR3 is 15 amino acids long. Per germline, CDR1 SQVTM and CDR2 ANQGSEA. The CDR3 sequence is CSVEGEFLAKNIQYF. In nucleotides, the CDR3 is TGCAGCGTTGAAGGGGAGTTCTTAGCCAAAAACATTCAGTACTTC.

The V gene is TRBV2, the J gene TRBJ1-4; a weak D match, TRBD1 (6 bases). The CDR3 is 15 residues long. Deletions cut 2 bases from V and 2 bases from J, with 9 bases between. Per the germline V gene, CDR1 is SNHLY and CDR2 is FYNNEI. The CDR3 DNA reads as TGTGCCAGCAGTGAAACAGGGTTTACTAATGAAAAACTGTTTTTT. It encodes CASSETGFTNEKLFF.

This chain links TRBV6-6 with TRBJ1-1, with D possibly being TRBD1 (5 bases). The CDR3 runs 15 residues. Germline V gives CDR1 MNHNY, CDR2 SVGAGI (reference sequence). Trimming removed 0 bases at V and 1 base at J, with 9 bases between. CDR3 residues: CASSYSGAANTEAFF. The CDR3 region has the DNA TGTGCCAGCAGTTACTCAGGGGCGGCGAACACTGAAGCTTTCTTT.

This chain links TRBV4-2 with TRBJ1-2; 7 nucleotides line up with TRBD1. The CDR3 is 17 amino acids. The V gene end was trimmed by 0 bases and the J gene end by 8 bases; junction bases not matched to a gene: 15. CDR1 LGHNA and CDR2 YNFKEQ come from the germline V gene. The CDR3 coding sequence is TGTGCCAGCAGCCAAGAGGGGGGACAGTGGGTGCAACAGGGCTACACCTTC. Encoded protein: CASSQEGGQWVQQGYTF.

The V call is TRBV11-3, the J call TRBJ2-3; 10 bases are shared with TRBD1. J gave up 3 bases and V 5 bases, and 8 bases lay outside the gene matches. The germline V gene has CDR1 SGHNT and CDR2 YENEEA. This CDR3 contains 16 residues. As DNA, the CDR3 is TGTGCCAGCAGCCGCGAGGGACAGGGGTTAACAGATACGCAGTATTTT. Protein: CASSREGQGLTDTQYF.

CDR3 nucleotide sequence: TGTGCCAGCTCACCGGGGGAGGCCGATCAGCCCCAGCATTTT. Its protein is CASSPGEADQPQHF. V is TRBV18 and J is TRBJ1-5; tentatively, D is TRBD1 (5 bases). CDR1 is KGHSH, CDR2 LQKENI, per germline. The CDR3 spans 14 residues. V gave up 3 bases and J gave up 5 bases, with 11 bases separating them.

This chain connects TRBV19 to TRBJ1-2, with TRBD1 matching over 8 bases. The CDR3 runs to 17 residues. Per germline, CDR1 LNHDA and CDR2 SQIVND (reference sequence). V lost 10 bases and J lost 4; bases outside the gene matches: 20. The CDR3 loop is CATRNPGQASLGYGYTF. The CDR3 DNA reads TGTGCCACTAGAAACCCGGGACAGGCGTCACTCGGCTATGGCTACACCTTC.